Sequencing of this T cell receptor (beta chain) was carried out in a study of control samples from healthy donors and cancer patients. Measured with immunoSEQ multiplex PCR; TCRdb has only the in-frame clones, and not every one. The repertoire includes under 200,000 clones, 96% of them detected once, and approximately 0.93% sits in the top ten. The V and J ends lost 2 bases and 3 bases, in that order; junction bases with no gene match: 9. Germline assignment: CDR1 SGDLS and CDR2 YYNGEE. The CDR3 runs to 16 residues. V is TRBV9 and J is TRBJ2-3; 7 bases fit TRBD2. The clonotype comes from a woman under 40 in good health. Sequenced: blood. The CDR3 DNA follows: TGTGCCAGCAGCGTCCAAGCGGGACTACAAACAGATACGCAGTATTTT. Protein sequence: CASSVQAGLQTDTQYF.